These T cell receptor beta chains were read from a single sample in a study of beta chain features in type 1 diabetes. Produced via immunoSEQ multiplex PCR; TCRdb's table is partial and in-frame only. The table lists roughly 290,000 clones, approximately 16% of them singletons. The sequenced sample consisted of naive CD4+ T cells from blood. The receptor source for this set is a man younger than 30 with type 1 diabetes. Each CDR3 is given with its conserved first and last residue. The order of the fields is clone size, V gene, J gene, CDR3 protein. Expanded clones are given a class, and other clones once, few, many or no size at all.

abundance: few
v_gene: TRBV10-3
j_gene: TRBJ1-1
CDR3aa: CAISGKTGSMNTEAFF

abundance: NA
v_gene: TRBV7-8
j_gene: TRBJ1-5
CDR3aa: CASSLERVHRQPQHF

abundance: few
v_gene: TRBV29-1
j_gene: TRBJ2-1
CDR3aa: CSAGLAEDNEQFF

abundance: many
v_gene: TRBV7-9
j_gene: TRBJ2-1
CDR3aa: CAIRLGAHNEQFF

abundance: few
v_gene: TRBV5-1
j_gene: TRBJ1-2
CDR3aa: CASAEFHGYGYTF

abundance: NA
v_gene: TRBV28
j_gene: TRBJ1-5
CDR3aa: CASSPGFYSNQPQHF

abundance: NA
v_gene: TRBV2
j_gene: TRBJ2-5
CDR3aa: CASSAEGRGTQYF

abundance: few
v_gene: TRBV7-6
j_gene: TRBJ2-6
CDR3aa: CASSLPGQVNVLTF

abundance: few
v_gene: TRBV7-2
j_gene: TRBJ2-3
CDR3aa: CASSLAGAADTQYF

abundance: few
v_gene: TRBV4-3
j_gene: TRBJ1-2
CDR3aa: CASSQEPGQGFNGYTF

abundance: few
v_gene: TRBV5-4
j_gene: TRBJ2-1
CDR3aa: CASSPKAGHYNEQFF

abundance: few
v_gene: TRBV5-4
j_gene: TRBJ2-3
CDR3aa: CASSSPGQGNTQYF

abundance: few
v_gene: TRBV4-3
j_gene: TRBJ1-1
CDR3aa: CASSQENWGGEAFF

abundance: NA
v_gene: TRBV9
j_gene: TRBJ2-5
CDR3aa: CASTPMTGMDWQYF

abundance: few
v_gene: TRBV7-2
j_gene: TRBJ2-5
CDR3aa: CASSPSPGAWETQYF

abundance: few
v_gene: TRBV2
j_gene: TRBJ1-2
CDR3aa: CASSETGRGYTF

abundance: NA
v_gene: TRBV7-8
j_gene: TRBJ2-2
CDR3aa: CASSQKGPGRANTGELFF

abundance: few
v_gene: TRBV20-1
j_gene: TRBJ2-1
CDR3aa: CSAPVQVEQFF

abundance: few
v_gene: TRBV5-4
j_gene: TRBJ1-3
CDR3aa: CASSPGQPSGNTIYF

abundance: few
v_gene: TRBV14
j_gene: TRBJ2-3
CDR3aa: CASSQDGFAAGSTDTQYF

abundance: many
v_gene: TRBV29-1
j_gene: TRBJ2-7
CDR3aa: CSFAGSSYEQYF

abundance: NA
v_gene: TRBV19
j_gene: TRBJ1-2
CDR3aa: CASRIAGTAALYGYTF

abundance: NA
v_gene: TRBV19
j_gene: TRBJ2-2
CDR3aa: CASSITRAPEELFF

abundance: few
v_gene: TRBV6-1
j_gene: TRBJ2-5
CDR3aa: CASVVVSGRRETQYF

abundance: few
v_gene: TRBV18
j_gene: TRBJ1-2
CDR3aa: CASSPPVGRVDGYTF

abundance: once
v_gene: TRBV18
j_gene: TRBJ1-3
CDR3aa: CASSPRGQDLGNTIYF

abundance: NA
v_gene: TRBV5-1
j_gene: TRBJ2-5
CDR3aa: CASSFGVVETQYF

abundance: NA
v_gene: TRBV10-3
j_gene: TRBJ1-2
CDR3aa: CAIRTGAADYGYTF

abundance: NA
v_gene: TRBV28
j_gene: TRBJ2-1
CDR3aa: CASSMGLAGLYNEQFF

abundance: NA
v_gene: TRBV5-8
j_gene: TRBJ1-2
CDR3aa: CASSHRTGFLTYGYTF